This T cell receptor beta chain came from a study of cytomegalovirus exposure and HLA in healthy donors. The study's findings and limits: There were reportedly fewer N-insertions in an Asian-associated ancestry cluster than the approximately 670-donor mean, in a later analysis.

In the case of this clone: The antigen remains unidentified. A read error may produce the germline difference seen at one junction end.

Use of 60 Vbeta and 13 Jbeta primers characterized the PCR. Here immunoSEQ multiplex PCR was the method, and the copy in TCRdb shows in-frame clones only, minus some. The profile shows around 150,000 clones, around 72% of them singletons. Looked up from germline, CDR1 is ENHRY and CDR2 is SYGVKD. CDR3 length: 14 residues. The clonotype was recovered from a man between 18 and 29 years old in good health and CMV-seronegative. The J gene is TRBJ2-7, the V gene TRBV10-3; the D gene is possibly TRBD2 (6 bases). The sample consisted of PBMCs. DNA for the CDR3: TGTGCCATCAGTCCCGACGGGAGCTCCTACGAGCAATACTTC. Encoded protein: CAISPDGSSYEQYF.